Included here is one T cell receptor (beta chain) sequence, with context. Time point defined: cycle 4 day 1 (C4D1), after 6 weeks of nivolumab. Following autologous stem cell transplantation, relapse occurred in every patient, and exposure to brentuximab vedotin varied. Purification of CD4+ T cells from thawed PBMCs was performed via magnetic negative selection. Only in-frame clones appear in the TCRdb table, and some are missing; sequencing was by immunoSEQ multiplex PCR. The sample yields under 30,000 clones, around 83% seen once. The sample is drawn from a study of PD-1 blockade in classical Hodgkin lymphoma. Germline V gene data show CDR1 as MNHNY and CDR2 as SVGAGI (reference sequence). CDR3 length: 15 amino acids. Trimming pared 2 bases from V and 2 bases from J, leaving 11 bases between.

Sequencing was performed on CD4+ T cells from blood, taken before the fourth cycle of nivolumab. The TCR comes from a human donor with classical Hodgkin lymphoma. The V call is TRBV6-6, the J call TRBJ2-3; possibly TRBD1 for D (5 bases). Written as DNA, the CDR3 is TGTGCCAGCAGTTACGCGGACAAGACCACAGATACGCAGTATTTT. Protein sequence: CASSYADKTTDTQYF.